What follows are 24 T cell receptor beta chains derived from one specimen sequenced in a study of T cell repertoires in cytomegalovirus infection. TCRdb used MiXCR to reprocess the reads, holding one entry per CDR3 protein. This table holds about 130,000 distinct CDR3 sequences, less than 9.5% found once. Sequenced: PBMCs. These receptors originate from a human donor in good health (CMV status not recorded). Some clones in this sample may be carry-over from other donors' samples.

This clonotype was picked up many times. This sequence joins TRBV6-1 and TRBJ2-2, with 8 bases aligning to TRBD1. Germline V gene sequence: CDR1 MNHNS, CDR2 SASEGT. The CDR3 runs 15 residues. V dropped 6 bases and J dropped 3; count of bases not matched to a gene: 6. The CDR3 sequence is CASSRQGLDTGELFF. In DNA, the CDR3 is TGTGCCAGCAGCAGACAGGGGCTGGACACCGGGGAGCTGTTTTTT.

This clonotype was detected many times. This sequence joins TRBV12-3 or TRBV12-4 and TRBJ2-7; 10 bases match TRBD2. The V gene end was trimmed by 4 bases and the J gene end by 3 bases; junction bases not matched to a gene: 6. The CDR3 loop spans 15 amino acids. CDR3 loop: CASSSLAGVIYEQYF. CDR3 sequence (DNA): TGTGCCAGCAGTTCCCTAGCGGGGGTTATCTACGAGCAGTACTTC.

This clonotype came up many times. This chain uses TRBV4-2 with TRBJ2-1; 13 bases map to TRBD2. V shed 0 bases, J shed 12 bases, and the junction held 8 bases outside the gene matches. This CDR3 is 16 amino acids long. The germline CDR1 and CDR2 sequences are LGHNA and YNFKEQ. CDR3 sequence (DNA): TGTGCCAGCAGCCAAGATAGTGAACTAGCGGGGGGGCGGCAGTTCTTC. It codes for CASSQDSELAGGRQFF.

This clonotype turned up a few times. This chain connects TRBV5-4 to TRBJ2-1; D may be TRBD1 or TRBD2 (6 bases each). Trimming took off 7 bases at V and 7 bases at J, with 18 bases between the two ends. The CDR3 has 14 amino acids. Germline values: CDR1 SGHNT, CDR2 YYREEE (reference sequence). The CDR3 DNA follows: TGTGCCAGCGGAGGAGGGGGGTTCGGGAATGAGCAGTTCTTC. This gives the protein CASGGGGFGNEQFF.

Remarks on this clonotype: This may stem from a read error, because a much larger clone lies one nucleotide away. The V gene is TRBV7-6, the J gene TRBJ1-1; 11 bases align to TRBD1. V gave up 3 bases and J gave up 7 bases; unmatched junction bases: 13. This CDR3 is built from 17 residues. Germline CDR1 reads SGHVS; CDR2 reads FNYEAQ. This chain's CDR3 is CASSFLRTGGNRGEAFF. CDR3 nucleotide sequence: TGTGCCAGCAGCTTTCTCCGGACAGGGGGCAACAGGGGTGAAGCTTTCTTT.

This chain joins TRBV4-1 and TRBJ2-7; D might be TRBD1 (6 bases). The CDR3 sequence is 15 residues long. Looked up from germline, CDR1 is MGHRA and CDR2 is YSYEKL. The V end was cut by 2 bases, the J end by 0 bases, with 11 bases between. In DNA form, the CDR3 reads TGCGCCAGCAGCCAACTCCGGGACATCTCCTACGAGCAGTACTTC. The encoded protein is CASSQLRDISYEQYF.

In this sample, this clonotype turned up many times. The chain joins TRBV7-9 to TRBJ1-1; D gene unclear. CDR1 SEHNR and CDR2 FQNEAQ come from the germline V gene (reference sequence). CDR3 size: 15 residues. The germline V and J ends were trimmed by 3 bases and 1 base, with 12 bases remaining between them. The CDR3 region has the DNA TGTGCCAGCAGCTTTTTAGTCGGGTCGAACACTGAAGCTTTCTTT. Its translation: CASSFLVGSNTEAFF.

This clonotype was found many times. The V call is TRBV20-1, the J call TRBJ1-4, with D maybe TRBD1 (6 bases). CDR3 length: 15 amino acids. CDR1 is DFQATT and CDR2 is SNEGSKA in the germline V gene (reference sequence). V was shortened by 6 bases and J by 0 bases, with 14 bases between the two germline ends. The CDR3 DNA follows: TGCAGTGCCCCGGGAAGGGGGTCAACTAATGAAAAACTGTTTTTT. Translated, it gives CSAPGRGSTNEKLFF.

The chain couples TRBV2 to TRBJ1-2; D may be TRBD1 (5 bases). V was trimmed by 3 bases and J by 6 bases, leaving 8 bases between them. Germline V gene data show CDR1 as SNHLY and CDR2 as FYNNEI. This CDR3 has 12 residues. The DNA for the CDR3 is TGTGCCAGCAGTGACGGACAAAATGGCTACACCTTC. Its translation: CASSDGQNGYTF.

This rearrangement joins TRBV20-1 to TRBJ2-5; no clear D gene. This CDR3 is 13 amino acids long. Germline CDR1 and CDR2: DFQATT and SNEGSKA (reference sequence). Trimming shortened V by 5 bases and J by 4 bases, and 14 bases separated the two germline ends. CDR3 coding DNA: TGCAGTGCTCAACTAACAAATGGAGAGACCCAGTACTTC. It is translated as CSAQLTNGETQYF.

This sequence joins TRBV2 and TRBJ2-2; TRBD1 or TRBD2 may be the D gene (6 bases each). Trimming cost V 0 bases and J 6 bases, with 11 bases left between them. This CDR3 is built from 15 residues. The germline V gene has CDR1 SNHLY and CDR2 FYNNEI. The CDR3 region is CASSEAEGGPGELFF. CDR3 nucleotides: TGTGCCAGCAGTGAAGCTGAAGGGGGGCCCGGGGAGCTGTTTTTT.

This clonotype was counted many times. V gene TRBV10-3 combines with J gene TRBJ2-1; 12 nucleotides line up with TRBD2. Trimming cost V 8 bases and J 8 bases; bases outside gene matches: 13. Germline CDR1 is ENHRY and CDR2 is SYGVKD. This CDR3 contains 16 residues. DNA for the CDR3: TGTGCCATCGGACAGGGGGGGACTAGCGGGTTCTATGAGCAGTTCTTC. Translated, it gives CAIGQGGTSGFYEQFF.

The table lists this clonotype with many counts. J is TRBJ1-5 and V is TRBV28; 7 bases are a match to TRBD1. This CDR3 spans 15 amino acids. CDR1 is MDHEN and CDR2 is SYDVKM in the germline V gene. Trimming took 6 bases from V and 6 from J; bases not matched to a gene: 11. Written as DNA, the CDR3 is TGTGCCAGCAGACCTCCGGGAGGGGGCTCTCAGCCCCAGCATTTT. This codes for CASRPPGGGSQPQHF.

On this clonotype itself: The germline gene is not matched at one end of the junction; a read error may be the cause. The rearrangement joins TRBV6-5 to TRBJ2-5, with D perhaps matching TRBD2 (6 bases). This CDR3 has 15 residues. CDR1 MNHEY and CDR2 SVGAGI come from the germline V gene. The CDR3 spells CASSYSRGDQETQYF. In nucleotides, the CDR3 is TGTGCCAGCAGTTACTCTCGCGGGGACCAAGAGACGCAGTACTTC.

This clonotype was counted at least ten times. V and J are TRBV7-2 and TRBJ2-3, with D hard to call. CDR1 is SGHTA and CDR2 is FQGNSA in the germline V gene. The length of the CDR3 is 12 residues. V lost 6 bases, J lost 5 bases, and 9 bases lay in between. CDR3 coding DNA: TGTGCCAGCAGACAAAGCCTAGATACGCAGTATTTT. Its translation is CASRQSLDTQYF.

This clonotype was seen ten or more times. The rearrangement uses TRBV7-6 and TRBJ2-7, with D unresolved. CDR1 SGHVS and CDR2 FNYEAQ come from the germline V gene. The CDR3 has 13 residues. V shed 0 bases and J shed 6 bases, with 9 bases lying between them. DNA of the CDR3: TGTGCCAGCAGCTTAGCAGGGATACGCGAGCAGTACTTC. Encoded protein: CASSLAGIREQYF.

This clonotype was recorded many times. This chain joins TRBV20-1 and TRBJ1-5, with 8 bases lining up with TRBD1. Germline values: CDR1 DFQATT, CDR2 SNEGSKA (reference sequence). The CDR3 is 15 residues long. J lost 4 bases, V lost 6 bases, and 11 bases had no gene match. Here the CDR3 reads CSALGQGVGNQPQHF. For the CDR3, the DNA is TGCAGTGCCCTTGGACAGGGAGTGGGGAATCAGCCCCAGCATTTT.

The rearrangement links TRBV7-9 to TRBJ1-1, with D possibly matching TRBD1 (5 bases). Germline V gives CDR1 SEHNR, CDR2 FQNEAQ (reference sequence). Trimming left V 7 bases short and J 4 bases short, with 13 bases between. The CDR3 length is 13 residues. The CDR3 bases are TGTGCCAGCAACGCCGGGGGGACCACTGAAGCTTTCTTT. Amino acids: CASNAGGTTEAFF.

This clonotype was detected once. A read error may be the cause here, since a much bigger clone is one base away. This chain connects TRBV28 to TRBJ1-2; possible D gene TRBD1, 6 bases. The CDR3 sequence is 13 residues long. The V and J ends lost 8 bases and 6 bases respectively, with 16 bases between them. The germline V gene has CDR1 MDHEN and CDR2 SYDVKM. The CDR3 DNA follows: TGTGCCAGCTCTTGGGACACCTACGATGGCTACACCTTC. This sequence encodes CASSWDTYDGYTF.

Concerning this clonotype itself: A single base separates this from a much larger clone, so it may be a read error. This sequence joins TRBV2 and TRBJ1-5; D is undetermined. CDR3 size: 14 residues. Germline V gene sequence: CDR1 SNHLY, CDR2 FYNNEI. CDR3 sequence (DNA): TGTGCCAGCAGTGAAGGAGGATCACTGCAGCCCCCGCATTTT. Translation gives CASSEGGSLQPPHF.

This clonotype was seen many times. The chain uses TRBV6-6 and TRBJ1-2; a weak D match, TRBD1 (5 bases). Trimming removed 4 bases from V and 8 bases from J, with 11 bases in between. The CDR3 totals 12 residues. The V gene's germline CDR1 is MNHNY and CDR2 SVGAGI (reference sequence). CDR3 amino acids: CASSFQGDGYTF. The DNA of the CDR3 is TGTGCCAGCAGTTTTCAAGGGGACGGCTACACCTTC.

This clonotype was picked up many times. For the CDR3, the DNA is TGTGCCAGCACCGAGGGGGATTACAATGAGCAGTTCTTC. It is translated as CASTEGDYNEQFF. The chain carries TRBV12-3 or TRBV12-4 and TRBJ2-1, with a possible D match to TRBD1 (6 bases). The V end was cut by 7 bases, the J end by 4 bases, with 11 bases between. The CDR3 has 13 residues.

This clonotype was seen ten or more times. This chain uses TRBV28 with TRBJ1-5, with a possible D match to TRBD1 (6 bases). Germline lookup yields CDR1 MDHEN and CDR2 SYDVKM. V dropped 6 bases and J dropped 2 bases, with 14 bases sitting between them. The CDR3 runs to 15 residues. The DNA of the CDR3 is TGTGCCAGCAGCTTAGGGGGGAATGGCAATCAGCCCCAGCATTTT. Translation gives CASSLGGNGNQPQHF.

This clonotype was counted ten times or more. The CDR3 spells CASREISGGHYNEQFF. CDR3 nucleotides: TGTGCCAGCAGGGAGATTAGCGGGGGCCACTACAATGAGCAGTTCTTC. The rearrangement links TRBV4-2 to TRBJ2-1; 9 bases match TRBD2. The CDR3 spans 16 residues. Germline CDR1 reads LGHNA; CDR2 reads YNFKEQ. V lost 6 bases, J lost 3 bases, and 9 bases stayed unmatched.